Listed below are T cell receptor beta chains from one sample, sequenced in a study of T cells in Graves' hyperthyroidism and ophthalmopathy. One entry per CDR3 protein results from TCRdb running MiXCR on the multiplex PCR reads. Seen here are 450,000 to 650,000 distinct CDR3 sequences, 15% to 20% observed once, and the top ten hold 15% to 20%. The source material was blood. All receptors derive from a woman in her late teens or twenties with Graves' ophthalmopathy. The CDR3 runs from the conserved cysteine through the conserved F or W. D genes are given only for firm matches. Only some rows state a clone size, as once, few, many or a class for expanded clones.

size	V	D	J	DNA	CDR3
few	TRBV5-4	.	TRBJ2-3	TGTGCCAGCACGAGACAGGGACTAGATACGCAGTATTTT	CASTRQGLDTQYF
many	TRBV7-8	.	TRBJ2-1	TGTGCCAGCAGCTCTCTTAGTGCTGAGCAGTTCTTC	CASSSLSAEQFF
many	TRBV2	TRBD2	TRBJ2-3	TGTGCCAGCAGTGAACGACTAGCGGGGGCGGGAGATACGCAGTATTTT	CASSERLAGAGDTQYF
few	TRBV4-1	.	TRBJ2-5	TGCGCCAGCAGCCAAGATAAAGGGGTCGGAGAGACCCAGTACTTC	CASSQDKGVGETQYF
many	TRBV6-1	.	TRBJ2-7	TGTGCCAGCAGTCTGTTCGCGGGGATGTCCTACGAGCAGTACTTC	CASSLFAGMSYEQYF
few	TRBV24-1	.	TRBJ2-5	TGTGCCACCAGCCTCTTCGGGGAGACCCAGTACTTC	CATSLFGETQYF
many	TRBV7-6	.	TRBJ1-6	TGTGCCAGCAGCTCGGACAGCCTCTATAATTCACCCCTCCACTTT	CASSSDSLYNSPLHF
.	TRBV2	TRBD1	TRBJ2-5	TGTGCCAGCACCAGGGGGCTAGAGACCCAGTACTTC	CASTRGLETQYF
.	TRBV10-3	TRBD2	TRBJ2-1	TGTGCCATCAGTTCGGGGGGGGGGGCCTCCTACAATGAGCAGTTCTTC	CAISSGGGASYNEQFF
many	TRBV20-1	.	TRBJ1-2	TGCAGTGCTCGCGGCCGGGGGGCAAATGGCTACACCTTC	CSARGRGANGYTF
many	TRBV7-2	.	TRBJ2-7	TGTGCCAGCAGCTTAGTGGGGGGTATGGTCCACGAGCAGTACTTC	CASSLVGGMVHEQYF
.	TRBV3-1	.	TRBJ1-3	TGTGCCAGCAGCCAATGGGGTGGAAACACCATATATTTT	CASSQWGGNTIYF
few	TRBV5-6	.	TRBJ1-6	TGTGCCAGCGGCAACAGAGCTAATTCACCCCTCCACTTT	CASGNRANSPLHF
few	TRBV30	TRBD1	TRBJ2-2	TGTGCCTGGGAACGGGACAGCAACACCGGGGAGCTGTTTTTT	CAWERDSNTGELFF
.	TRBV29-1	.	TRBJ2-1	TGCAGCGTTGCCCGGGACTTCAATGAGCAGTTCTTC	CSVARDFNEQFF
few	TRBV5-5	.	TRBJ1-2	TGTGCCAGCTTCGGCCCAGGCCTCTATGGCTACACCTTC	CASFGPGLYGYTF
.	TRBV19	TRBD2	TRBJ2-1	TGTGCCAGTAGGACAAGGACTAGCGGGCTCTACAATGAGCAGTTCTTC	CASRTRTSGLYNEQFF
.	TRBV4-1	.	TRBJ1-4	TGCGCCAGCAGCCCACAAGTTTGGGGAGGAGGGGAAAAACTGTTTTTT	CASSPQVWGGGEKLFF
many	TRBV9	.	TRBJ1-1	TGTGCCAGCAGTGTCTGGGGGGATACTGAAGCTTTCTTT	CASSVWGDTEAFF
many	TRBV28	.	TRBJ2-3	TGTGCCAGCATACCCTCCGAAGGGGCCTCTAGCACAGATACGCAGTATTTT	CASIPSEGASSTDTQYF
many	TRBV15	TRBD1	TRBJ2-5	TGTGCCACCAGCAGAGCAGGGGGCCACGAGACCCAGTACTTC	CATSRAGGHETQYF
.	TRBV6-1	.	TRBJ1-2	TGTGCCAGCACCCCACAAGTAATCGGTGGCTACACCTTC	CASTPQVIGGYTF
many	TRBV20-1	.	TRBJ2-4	TGCAGTGCTAGAGAAACAGGGCTAGCCAAAAACATTCAGTACTTC	CSARETGLAKNIQYF
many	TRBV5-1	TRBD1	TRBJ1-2	TGCGCCAGCAGCTCACCGGGACAGCACTATGGCTACACCTTC	CASSSPGQHYGYTF
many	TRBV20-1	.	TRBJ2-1	TGCAGTGCTAGAGATATGGCGGGTCGCTACAATGAGCAGTTCTTC	CSARDMAGRYNEQFF
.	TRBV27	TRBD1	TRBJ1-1	TGTGCCAGCAGTTTACTGACAGGGGCTAAGGGCATGAACACTGAAGCTTTCTTT	CASSLLTGAKGMNTEAFF
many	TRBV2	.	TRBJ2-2	TGTGCCAGCAGTGAAGAGGCAGGGGCGCTCGCCGGGGAGCTGTTTTTT	CASSEEAGALAGELFF
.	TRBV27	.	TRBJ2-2	TGTGCCAGCAGTTTTAACGGACACCTAATCACCGGGGAGCTGTTTTTT	CASSFNGHLITGELFF
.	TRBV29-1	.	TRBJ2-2	TGCAGCGTTGAATCCGGTCTGGGGGCCACCACCGGGGAGCTGTTTTTT	CSVESGLGATTGELFF
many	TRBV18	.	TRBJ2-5	TGTGCCAGCTCACCACAGGGGAGAGGAGAGACCCAGTACTTC	CASSPQGRGETQYF
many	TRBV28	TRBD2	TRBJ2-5	TGTGCCAGCAGTTTGTCGGGACTAGCGGGAGAGGAGACCCAGTACTTC	CASSLSGLAGEETQYF
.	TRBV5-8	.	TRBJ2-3	TGTGCCAGCAGCCCACAGTTCTCGACAGATACGCAGTATTTT	CASSPQFSTDTQYF
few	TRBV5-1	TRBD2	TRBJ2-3	TGCGCCAGCAAGCCCCTAGCGGGGGTATTAGATACGCAGTATTTT	CASKPLAGVLDTQYF
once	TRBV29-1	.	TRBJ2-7	TGCAGCGTTGAGCGAAAGTTAGCTAGGGGAGAGCAGTACTTC	CSVERKLARGEQYF
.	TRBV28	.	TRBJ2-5	TGTGCCAGCAGCCCAATAATACAGCAAGAGACCCAGTACTTC	CASSPIIQQETQYF
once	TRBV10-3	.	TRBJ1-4	TGTGCCATCAGTGAAGAAGGGGCGGTTAATGAAAAACTGTTTTTT	CAISEEGAVNEKLFF
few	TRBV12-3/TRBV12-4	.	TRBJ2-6	TGTGCCAGCACCCGCTCTGGGGCCAACGTCCTGACTTTC	CASTRSGANVLTF
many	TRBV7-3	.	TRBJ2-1	TGTGCCAGCAGGCCGGGACCTCCATGGGATGAGCAGTTCTTC	CASRPGPPWDEQFF
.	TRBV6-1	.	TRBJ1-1	TGTGCCAGCAGTGAAGTTTACACTGAAGCTTTCTTT	CASSEVYTEAFF
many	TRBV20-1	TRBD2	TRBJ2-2	TGCAGTGCTAGAGATAGCGGGAGGGACACCGGGGAGCTGTTTTTT	CSARDSGRDTGELFF
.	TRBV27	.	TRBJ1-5	TGTGCCAGCAGTAATGCAGGGCGCAATCAGCCCCAGCATTTT	CASSNAGRNQPQHF
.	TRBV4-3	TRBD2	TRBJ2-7	TGCGCCAGCAGCCCAGGGACTAGCGGGATGTACGAGCAGTACTTC	CASSPGTSGMYEQYF